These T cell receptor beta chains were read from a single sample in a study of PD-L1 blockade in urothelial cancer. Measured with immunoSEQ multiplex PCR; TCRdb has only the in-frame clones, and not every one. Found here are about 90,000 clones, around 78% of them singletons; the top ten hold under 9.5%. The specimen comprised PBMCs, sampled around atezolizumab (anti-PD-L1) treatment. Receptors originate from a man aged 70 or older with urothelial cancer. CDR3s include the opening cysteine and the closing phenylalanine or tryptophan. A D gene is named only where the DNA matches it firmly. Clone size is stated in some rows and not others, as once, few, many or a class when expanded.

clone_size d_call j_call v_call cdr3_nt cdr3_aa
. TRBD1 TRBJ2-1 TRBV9 TGTGCCAGCAGCTTCGGACAGGGGGCGGCCTACAATGAGCAGTTCTTC CASSFGQGAAYNEQFF
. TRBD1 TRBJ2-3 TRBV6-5 TGTGCCAGCAGTAAACAGGGGGCCACAGATACGCAGTATTTT CASSKQGATDTQYF
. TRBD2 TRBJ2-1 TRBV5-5 TGTGCCAGCAGCTTGCCTAGCGGGGACAATGAGCAGTTCTTC CASSLPSGDNEQFF
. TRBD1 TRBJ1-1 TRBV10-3 TGTGCCATCAGTGAGTTGGCAGGGGGGAACACTGAAGCTTTCTTT CAISELAGGNTEAFF
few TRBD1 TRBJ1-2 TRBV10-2 TGCGCCAGCAGTGAGAGACAGGGCGGGGGCTACACCTTC CASSERQGGGYTF
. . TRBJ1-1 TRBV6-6 TGTGCCAGCAGTTATGTCGGGACTGAAGCTTTCTTT CASSYVGTEAFF
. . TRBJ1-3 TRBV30 TGTGCCTGGAGTCTTTTAGAGGGGGACACCATATATTTT CAWSLLEGDTIYF
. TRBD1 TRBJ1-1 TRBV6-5 TGTGCCAGCAGTCCAAACGGACAGGGCGCTGAAGCTTTCTTT CASSPNGQGAEAFF
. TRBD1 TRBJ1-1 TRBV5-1 TGCGCCAGCAGCTCCCTACGACAGGGGGACACTGAAGCTTTCTTT CASSSLRQGDTEAFF
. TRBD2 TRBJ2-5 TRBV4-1 TGCGCCAGCAGCCCAGCGGGGGGGACTCTCCAAGAGACCCAGTACTTC CASSPAGGTLQETQYF
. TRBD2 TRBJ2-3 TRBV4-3 TGCGCCAGCAGCCAAGAGGCGGGAGCCCTAAGTATCACAGATACGCAGTATTTT CASSQEAGALSITDTQYF
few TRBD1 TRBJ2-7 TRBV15 TGTGCCACCAGCAGAGACTACGGACAGGGAAGGTACGAGCAGTACTTC CATSRDYGQGRYEQYF
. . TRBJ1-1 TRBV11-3 TGTGCCAGCAGCGTACTGAGGAACACTGAAGCTTTCTTT CASSVLRNTEAFF